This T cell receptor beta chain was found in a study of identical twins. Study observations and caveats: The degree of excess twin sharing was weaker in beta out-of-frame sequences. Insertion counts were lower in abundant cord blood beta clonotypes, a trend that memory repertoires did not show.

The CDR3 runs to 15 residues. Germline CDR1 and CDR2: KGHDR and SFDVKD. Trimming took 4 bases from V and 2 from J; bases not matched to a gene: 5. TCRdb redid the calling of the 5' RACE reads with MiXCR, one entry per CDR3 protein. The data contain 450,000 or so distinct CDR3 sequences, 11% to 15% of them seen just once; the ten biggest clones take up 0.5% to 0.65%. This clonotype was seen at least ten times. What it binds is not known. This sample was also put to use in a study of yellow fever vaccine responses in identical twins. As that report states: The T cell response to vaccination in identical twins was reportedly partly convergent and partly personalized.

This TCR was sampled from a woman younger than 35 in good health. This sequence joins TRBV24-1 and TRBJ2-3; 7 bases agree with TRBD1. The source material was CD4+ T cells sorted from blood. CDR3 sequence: CATSDLTGNTDTQYF. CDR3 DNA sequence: TGTGCCACCAGTGACCTGACAGGGAACACAGATACGCAGTATTTT.